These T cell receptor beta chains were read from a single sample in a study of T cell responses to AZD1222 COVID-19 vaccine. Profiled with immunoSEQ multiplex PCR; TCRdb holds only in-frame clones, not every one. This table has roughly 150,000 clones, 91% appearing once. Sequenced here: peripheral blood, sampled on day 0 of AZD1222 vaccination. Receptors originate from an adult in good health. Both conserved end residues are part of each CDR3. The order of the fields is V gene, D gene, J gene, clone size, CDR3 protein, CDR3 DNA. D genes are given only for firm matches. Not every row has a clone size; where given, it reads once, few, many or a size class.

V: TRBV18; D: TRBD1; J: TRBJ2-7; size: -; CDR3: CASSRGSPGQGPYEQYF; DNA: TGTGCCAGCTCCCGAGGCAGTCCGGGACAGGGACCTTACGAGCAGTACTTC
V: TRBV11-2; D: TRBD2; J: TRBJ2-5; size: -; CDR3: CASSPRGGDGETQYF; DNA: TGTGCCAGCAGCCCCCGGGGGGGGGATGGTGAGACCCAGTACTTC
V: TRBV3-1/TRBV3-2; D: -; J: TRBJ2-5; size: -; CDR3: CASSDVREKRETQYF; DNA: TGTGCCAGCAGCGATGTCCGGGAGAAGAGAGAGACCCAGTACTTC
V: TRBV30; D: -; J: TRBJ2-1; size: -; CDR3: CAWNTGAGNGQFF; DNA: TGTGCCTGGAATACCGGGGCCGGAAATGGGCAGTTCTTC
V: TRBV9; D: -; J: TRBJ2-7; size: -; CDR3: CASSVGVRAYEQYF; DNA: TGTGCCAGCAGCGTAGGGGTACGGGCCTACGAGCAGTACTTC
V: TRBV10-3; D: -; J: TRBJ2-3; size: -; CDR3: CAISEPRDDFADTQYF; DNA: TGTGCCATCAGTGAGCCCCGGGACGATTTTGCAGATACGCAGTATTTT
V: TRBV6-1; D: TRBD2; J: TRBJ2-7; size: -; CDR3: CASSDQTSGRGEQYF; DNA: TGTGCCAGCAGTGACCAGACTAGCGGGAGGGGCGAGCAGTACTTC
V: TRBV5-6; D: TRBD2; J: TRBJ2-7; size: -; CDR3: CASSSTSGRLNEQYF; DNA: TGTGCCAGCAGCTCTACTAGCGGGAGGTTAAACGAGCAGTACTTC
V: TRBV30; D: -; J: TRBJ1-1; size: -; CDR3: CAWRDVGEAFF; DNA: TGTGCCTGGAGAGACGTGGGTGAAGCTTTCTTT
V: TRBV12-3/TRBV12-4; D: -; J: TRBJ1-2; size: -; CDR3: CASSLAGVSGYTF; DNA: TGTGCCAGCAGTTTGGCGGGAGTTAGTGGCTACACCTTC
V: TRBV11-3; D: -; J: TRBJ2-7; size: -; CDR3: CASSQRQTYEQYF; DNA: TGTGCCAGCAGCCAACGTCAGACCTACGAGCAGTACTTC
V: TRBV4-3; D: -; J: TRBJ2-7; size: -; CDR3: CASSQLGGAPGGEQYF; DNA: TGCGCCAGCAGCCAATTGGGAGGGGCACCAGGGGGTGAGCAGTACTTC
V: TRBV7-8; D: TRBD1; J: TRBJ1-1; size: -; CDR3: CASSSIRDRNTEAFF; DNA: TGTGCCAGCAGCTCCATCCGGGACAGGAACACTGAAGCTTTCTTT
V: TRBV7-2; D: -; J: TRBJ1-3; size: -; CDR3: CASSPNGGAGNTIYF; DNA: TGTGCCAGCAGCCCAAATGGGGGTGCTGGAAACACCATATATTTT
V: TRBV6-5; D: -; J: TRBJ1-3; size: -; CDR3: CASSYPGGNTIYF; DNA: TGTGCCAGCAGTTACCCAGGGGGAAACACCATATATTTT
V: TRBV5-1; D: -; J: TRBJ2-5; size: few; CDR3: CASSPLTGKETQYF; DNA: TGCGCCAGCAGCCCTCTAACGGGGAAAGAGACCCAGTACTTC
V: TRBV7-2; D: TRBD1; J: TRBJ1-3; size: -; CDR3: CASSLAGTGSGNTIYF; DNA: TGTGCCAGCAGCTTAGCCGGGACAGGGTCCGGAAACACCATATATTTT
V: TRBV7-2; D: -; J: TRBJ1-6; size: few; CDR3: CASSLGIPQNSPLHF; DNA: TGTGCCAGCAGCTTGGGGATCCCTCAAAATTCACCCCTCCACTTT
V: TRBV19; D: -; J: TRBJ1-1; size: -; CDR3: CASSITQGAFF; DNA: TGTGCCAGTAGTATAACCCAGGGAGCTTTCTTT
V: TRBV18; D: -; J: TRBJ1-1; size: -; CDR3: CASSPTDTDTEAFF; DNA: TGTGCCAGCTCACCCACGGACACCGACACTGAAGCTTTCTTT
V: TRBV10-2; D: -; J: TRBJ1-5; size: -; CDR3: CASSERDSNQPQHF; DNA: TGCGCCAGCAGTGAACGGGATTCCAATCAGCCCCAGCATTTT
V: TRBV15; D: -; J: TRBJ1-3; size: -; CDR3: CATSRAGSSGNTIYF; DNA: TGTGCCACCAGCAGAGCGGGGAGCTCTGGAAACACCATATATTTT
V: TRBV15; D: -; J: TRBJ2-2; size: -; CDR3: CATSRERPRTNTGELFF; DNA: TGTGCCACCAGCAGAGAACGTCCGCGTACGAACACCGGGGAGCTGTTTTTT
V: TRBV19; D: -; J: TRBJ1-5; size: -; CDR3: CASTPKGDVKPQHF; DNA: TGTGCCAGTACTCCCAAGGGGGATGTAAAGCCCCAGCATTTT
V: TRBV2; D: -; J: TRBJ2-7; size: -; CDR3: CASKPDSYEQYF; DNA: TGTGCCAGCAAGCCAGACTCCTACGAGCAGTACTTC
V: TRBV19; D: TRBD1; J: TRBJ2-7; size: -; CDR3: CASSTRQGKDEQYF; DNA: TGTGCCAGTAGTACTCGACAGGGTAAAGACGAGCAGTACTTC
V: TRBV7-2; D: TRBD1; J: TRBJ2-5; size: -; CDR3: CASSFTGQGTETQYF; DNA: TGTGCCAGCAGCTTCACGGGACAGGGTACAGAGACCCAGTACTTC
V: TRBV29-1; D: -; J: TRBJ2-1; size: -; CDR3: CSVLPVGGYEQFF; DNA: TGCAGCGTCCTCCCGGTGGGGGGTTATGAGCAGTTCTTC
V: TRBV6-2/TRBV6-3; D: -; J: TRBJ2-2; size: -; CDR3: CASSRGQINTGELFF; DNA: TGTGCCAGCAGTCGTGGACAGATCAACACCGGGGAGCTGTTTTTT
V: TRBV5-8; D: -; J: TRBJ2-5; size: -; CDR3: CASRYVETQYF; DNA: TGTGCCAGCAGATATGTGGAGACCCAGTACTTC
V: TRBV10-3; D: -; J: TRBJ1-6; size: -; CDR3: CAIKTGGNSPLHF; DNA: TGTGCCATCAAGACAGGTGGAAATTCACCCCTCCACTTT
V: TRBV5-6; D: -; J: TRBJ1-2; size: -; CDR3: CASSLVLLGPLRGFYGYTF; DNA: TGTGCCAGCAGCTTGGTTTTACTGGGCCCCCTTCGGGGTTTCTATGGCTACACCTTC
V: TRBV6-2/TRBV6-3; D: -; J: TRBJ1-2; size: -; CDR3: CASSPGTPNYGYTF; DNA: TGTGCCAGCAGTCCCGGGACACCTAACTATGGCTACACCTTC
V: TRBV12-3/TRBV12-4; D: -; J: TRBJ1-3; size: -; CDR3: CASKKVSGNTIYF; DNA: TGTGCCAGCAAAAAAGTTAGTGGAAACACCATATATTTT
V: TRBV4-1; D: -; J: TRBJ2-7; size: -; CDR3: CASSSDSTYEQYF; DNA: TGCGCCAGCAGTTCGGACTCGACCTACGAGCAGTACTTC